This is a list of T cell receptor beta chains from one sample in a study of blood T cell repertoires in COVID-19. Profiling relied on immunoSEQ multiplex PCR, and the TCRdb table lists in-frame clones only, not all of them. The sample contains over 110,000 clones, around 89% of which appear only once. Sequenced sample: peripheral blood. The receptors originated from a human donor in a cohort sampled during active COVID-19. Both conserved end residues are part of each CDR3. Fields, in order: D gene, clone size, V gene, J gene, CDR3 protein, CDR3 DNA. A D gene is named only where the DNA matches it firmly. The size entry is marked missing in some rows and otherwise reads once, few, many or a size class.

>TRBD2|-|TRBV10-3|TRBJ2-1
CAISDSGGAYNEQFF
TGTGCCATCAGTGATAGTGGGGGGGCCTACAATGAGCAGTTCTTC
>-|-|TRBV14|TRBJ2-7
CASSSLFGTDTYEQYF
TGTGCCAGCAGCTCGTTGTTTGGGACTGACACCTACGAGCAGTACTTC
>TRBD2|-|TRBV14|TRBJ2-1
CASSPPGGGDYNEQFF
TGTGCCAGCAGCCCCCCCGGCGGGGGAGACTACAATGAGCAGTTCTTC
>-|-|TRBV5-8|TRBJ2-7
CASSGRRGSRYEQYF
TGTGCCAGCAGCGGACGTAGAGGGAGCCGTTACGAGCAGTACTTC
>TRBD1|-|TRBV5-1|TRBJ2-3
CASSLYGTGGDTQYF
TGCGCCAGCAGCCTATACGGGACAGGGGGAGATACGCAGTATTTT
>-|-|TRBV10-3|TRBJ1-5
CATGVQGRREPQHF
TGTGCCACCGGGGTCCAGGGGCGAAGGGAGCCCCAGCATTTT
>TRBD1|-|TRBV2|TRBJ1-5
CASRDRDRKNQPQHF
TGTGCCAGCAGGGACCGGGACAGAAAAAATCAGCCCCAGCATTTT
>TRBD2|few|TRBV4-1|TRBJ2-3
CASSQPSGGTDTQYF
TGCGCCAGCAGCCAACCCAGCGGGGGCACAGATACGCAGTATTTT
>TRBD1|-|TRBV30|TRBJ1-1
CAWTGGNTEAFF
TGTGCCTGGACAGGGGGAAACACTGAAGCTTTCTTT
>TRBD2|-|TRBV7-2|TRBJ2-1
CASSPRTSSYNEQFF
TGTGCCAGCAGCCCCCGGACTAGCTCCTACAATGAGCAGTTCTTC
>TRBD2|-|TRBV30|TRBJ2-1
CAWNSLGGYNEQFF
TGTGCCTGGAACTCCCTGGGGGGGTACAATGAGCAGTTCTTC
>-|-|TRBV5-4|TRBJ2-2
CASSLTSIGELFF
TGTGCCAGCAGCCTCACTAGTATCGGGGAGCTGTTTTTT
>-|-|TRBV7-2|TRBJ2-7
CASSLAGGWNEQYF
TGTGCCAGCAGCTTAGCGGGGGGTTGGAACGAGCAGTACTTC
>-|once|TRBV9|TRBJ2-1
CASSSRTGSNEQFF
TGTGCCAGCAGCTCCCGGACTGGTTCGAATGAGCAGTTCTTC
>TRBD2|-|TRBV19|TRBJ2-1
CASSIGTSGTPEQFF
TGTGCCAGTAGTATAGGTACTAGCGGAACCCCAGAGCAGTTCTTC